This paragraph reports one T cell receptor beta chain. The sample is drawn from a study of T cell responses to AZD1222 COVID-19 vaccine. The assay was immunoSEQ multiplex PCR, and TCRdb's table has in-frame clones only and misses some. This sample has about 81,000 clones, with 91% found just once. Per germline, CDR1 SGDLS and CDR2 YYNGEE. V trimming: 0 bases; J trimming: 0 bases; junction bases outside the gene matches: 4. This CDR3 is 17 amino acids long. The sequence derives from an adult who received the AZD1222 COVID-19 vaccine. The chain links TRBV9 to TRBJ2-2; 8 nucleotides match TRBD1. The input for sequencing was peripheral blood, taken 28 days after the second AZD1222 dose. For the CDR3, the DNA is TGTGCCAGCAGCGTAGACAGGACAGGGTCGAACACCGGGGAGCTGTTTTTT. Its protein product is CASSVDRTGSNTGELFF.